This passage covers 28 T cell receptor beta chains from one sample sequenced in a study of shared clonotypes between healthy human individuals. Sequencing was performed with immunoSEQ multiplex PCR; in TCRdb, only in-frame clones are kept and a portion is missing. The sample carries over a million clones, around three quarters recorded once. Sequencing was carried out using memory CD4+ T cells from PBMCs. Subset indicated: CD45RA-negative fraction. The receptors stem from a man aged 18 to 30 in good health. Some clones in this sample may be carry-over from other donors' samples.

This sequence joins TRBV4-2 and TRBJ2-1, with TRBD2 identical over 7 bases. This CDR3 is 16 amino acids long. Germline assignment: CDR1 LGHNA and CDR2 YNFKEQ. V shed 4 bases and J 7 bases; nucleotides not matched to a gene: 13. CDR3 residues: CASSLLPGTTPNEQFF. The CDR3 DNA follows: TGTGCCAGCAGCCTACTCCCCGGGACTACCCCGAATGAGCAGTTCTTC.

The rearrangement uses TRBV14 and TRBJ1-2; D call uncertain. Germline V gene data show CDR1 as SGHDN and CDR2 as FVKESK. V was clipped by 4 bases and J by 5 bases, with 14 bases between them. This CDR3 spans 14 amino acids. CDR3 loop: CASSPLSGSYGYTF. CDR3 sequence (DNA): TGTGCCAGCAGCCCCCTCTCAGGATCTTATGGCTACACCTTC.

The chain combines TRBV5-5 with TRBJ2-7; D may be TRBD1 (5 bases). The CDR3 consists of 16 residues. The germline CDR1 and CDR2 sequences are SGHKS and YYEKEE (reference sequence). Between the trimmed V and J ends, which lost 1 base and 5 bases, there was a span of 19 bases. The CDR3 sequence: CASSLFWGREGDEQYF. CDR3 nucleotide sequence: TGTGCCAGCAGCTTGTTCTGGGGCAGGGAAGGAGACGAGCAGTACTTC.

The chain carries TRBV7-3 and TRBJ2-1; the D is unclear. The germline V and J ends were trimmed by 3 bases and 9 bases, with 6 bases remaining between them. Germline V gene lookup returns CDR1 SGHTA and CDR2 FQGTGA. This CDR3 has 11 residues. In nucleotides, the CDR3 is TGTGCCAGCAGCTTTGGCGGTGAGCAGTTCTTC. This encodes CASSFGGEQFF.

The CDR3 spells CASSESGLVTGELFF. For the CDR3, the DNA is TGTGCCAGCAGTGAATCTGGGCTCGTTACCGGGGAGCTGTTTTTT. The gene calls are TRBV2 and TRBJ2-2; D unresolved. The CDR3 has 15 residues. V was pared by 2 bases and J by 5 bases, with 12 bases between. Germline V gene sequence: CDR1 SNHLY, CDR2 FYNNEI.

The chain joins TRBV9 to TRBJ2-3; the D gene is possibly TRBD1 (5 bases). The CDR3 has 14 residues. Trimming cost V 4 bases and J 4 bases, with 13 bases left between them. Germline V gene data show CDR1 as SGDLS and CDR2 as YYNGEE. The CDR3 reads CASSKGNVADTQYF. CDR3 nucleotide sequence: TGTGCCAGCAGCAAGGGGAACGTGGCAGATACGCAGTATTTT.

The genes are TRBV4-3 and TRBJ2-3; 11 bases match TRBD2. J lost 5 bases, V lost 2 bases, and 9 bases had no gene match. The CDR3 consists of 17 residues. CDR1 and CDR2 from the germline V gene are LGHNA and YSLEER. Here the CDR3 DNA reads TGCGCCAGCAGCCAAATACATGGACTAGCGGGTGGAGATACGCAGTATTTT. Residues: CASSQIHGLAGGDTQYF.

The V call is TRBV2, the J call TRBJ2-7; a possible D gene is TRBD1 (7 bases). Trimming shortened V by 4 bases and J by 5 bases, and 18 bases separated the two germline ends. CDR3 length: 15 residues. CDR1 is SNHLY and CDR2 is FYNNEI in the germline V gene. CDR3 in amino acids: CASSGGARQGDEQYF. DNA of the CDR3: TGTGCCAGCAGTGGCGGGGCACGACAGGGTGACGAGCAGTACTTC.

In the case of this clone: This same CDR3 is encoded by further DNA sequences in the sample. This chain links TRBV18 with TRBJ2-3; 15 bases map to TRBD2. With V trimmed by 0 bases and J by 3 bases, 1 base remained unmatched. Germline V gene sequence: CDR1 KGHSH, CDR2 LQKENI. There are 17 residues in the CDR3. DNA of the CDR3: TGTGCCAGCTCACCACCGGGACTAGCGGGAGGAACAGATACGCAGTATTTT. Amino acids: CASSPPGLAGGTDTQYF.

This sequence joins TRBV5-4 and TRBJ1-3; D remains unclear. The germline CDR1 and CDR2 sequences are SGHNT and YYREEE (reference sequence). The CDR3 consists of 16 residues. Trimming took off 1 base at V and 0 bases at J, with 11 bases between the two ends. For the CDR3, the DNA is TGTGCCAGCAGCTTGTCACCCGGGAACTCTGGAAACACCATATATTTT. The encoded protein is CASSLSPGNSGNTIYF.

V and J are TRBV30 and TRBJ1-4; D may be TRBD1 (6 bases). The V end was cut by 4 bases, the J end by 7 bases, with 16 bases between. Germline values: CDR1 GTSNPN, CDR2 SVGIG (reference sequence). This CDR3 spans 14 amino acids. This CDR3 is CAWKRGVSGEKLFF. The CDR3 nucleotides are TGTGCCTGGAAAAGGGGGGTTTCAGGTGAAAAACTGTTTTTT. The variable domain in full, with the rest retrieved from reference TRBV30 and TRBJ1-4, is SQTIHQWPATLVQPVGSPLSLECTVEGTSNPNLYWYRQAAGRGLQLLFYSVGIGQISSEVPQNLSASRPQDRQFILSSKKLLLSDSGFYLCAWKRGVSGEKLFFGSGTQLSVL.

The V and J genes are TRBV5-1 and TRBJ2-5; either TRBD1 or TRBD2 may supply D (5 bases each). Germline V gene data show CDR1 as SGHRS and CDR2 as YFSETQ. The V gene lost 5 bases and the J gene lost 2 bases, with 13 bases spanning the gap. CDR3 length equals 14 residues. The CDR3 coding sequence is TGCGCCAGCAGAACCCGGGGCCAACAAGAGACCCAGTACTTC. This encodes CASRTRGQQETQYF.

The genes are TRBV2 and TRBJ2-1; D gene uncertain. Germline values: CDR1 SNHLY, CDR2 FYNNEI. V was trimmed by 8 bases and J by 2 bases, leaving 16 bases between them. The CDR3 has 15 amino acids. The CDR3 is CASQPEPGAYNEQFF. CDR3 sequence (DNA): TGTGCCAGCCAACCAGAGCCGGGCGCCTACAATGAGCAGTTCTTC. The full variable domain, in which reference TRBV2 and TRBJ2-1 provide the parts outside the CDR3, is EPEVTQTPSHQVTQMGQEVILRCVPISNHLYFYWYRQILGQKVEFLVSFYNNEISEKSEIFDDQFSVERPDGSNFTLKIRSTKLEDSAMYFCASQPEPGAYNEQFFGPGTRLTVL.

The V call is TRBV18, the J call TRBJ2-1, with D unclear. Germline-derived CDR1 and CDR2 are KGHSH and LQKENI. The V gene lost 3 bases and the J gene lost 3 bases, with 12 bases spanning the gap. This CDR3 region has 15 residues. The CDR3 protein is CASSPTEIHYNEQFF. Written as DNA, the CDR3 is TGTGCCAGCTCACCTACGGAGATACACTACAATGAGCAGTTCTTC.

This clone came up many times. Other DNA sequences in the same sample also yield this CDR3. The chain combines TRBV28 with TRBJ1-4; weak D call: TRBD1 (5 bases). This CDR3 comprises 15 residues. V was shortened by 2 bases and J by 0 bases, with 7 bases between the two germline ends. Germline V lookup: CDR1 MDHEN, CDR2 SYDVKM. This CDR3 is CASSLTGATNEKLFF. The CDR3 nucleotides are TGTGCCAGCAGTTTAACAGGTGCAACTAATGAAAAACTGTTTTTT.

The chain combines TRBV30 with TRBJ1-1; D might be TRBD1 (6 bases). V lost 4 bases to trimming and J lost 5 bases, with 17 bases between them. This CDR3 has 14 residues. CDR1 GTSNPN and CDR2 SVGIG come from the germline V gene (reference sequence). DNA for the CDR3: TGTGCCTGGATAAACAAAGGGGGGAGGACTGAAGCTTTCTTT. Amino acid sequence: CAWINKGGRTEAFF.

This chain connects TRBV7-9 to TRBJ2-7; tentatively, D is TRBD2 (5 bases). This CDR3 has 15 residues. Germline values: CDR1 SEHNR, CDR2 FQNEAQ (reference sequence). The V end was cut by 5 bases, the J end by 3 bases, with 17 bases between. CDR3 sequence (DNA): TGTGCCAGCAGCCCCCCGGGAACTTGGAACTACGAGCAGTACTTC. This codes for CASSPPGTWNYEQYF.

This rearrangement joins TRBV6-5 to TRBJ2-7; D is undetermined. This CDR3 has 14 residues. The germline V and J ends were trimmed by 5 bases and 2 bases, with 13 bases remaining between them. Looked up from germline, CDR1 is MNHEY and CDR2 is SVGAGI. CDR3 DNA sequence: TGTGCCAGCAGTCCGAAGTCTGGCCCCTACGAGCAGTACTTC. Translating gives CASSPKSGPYEQYF.

The chain has TRBV28 and TRBJ1-1; D gene unclear. Between the trimmed V and J ends, which lost 6 bases and 2 bases, there was a span of 10 bases. The CDR3 is 13 amino acids. CDR1 is MDHEN, CDR2 SYDVKM, per germline. The CDR3 here is CASRETPNTEAFF. CDR3 sequence (DNA): TGTGCCAGCAGAGAGACACCTAACACTGAAGCTTTCTTT. Based on the CDR3 plus reference TRBV28 and TRBJ1-1, the full variable domain is DVKVTQSSRYLVKRTGEKVFLECVQDMDHENMFWYRQDPGLGLRLIYFSYDVKMKEKGDIPEGYSVSREKKERFSLILESASTNQTSMYLCASRETPNTEAFFGQGTRLTVV.

The chain combines TRBV7-9 with TRBJ2-7; possibly TRBD1 or TRBD2 for D (7 bases each). The CDR3 is made up of 14 amino acids. Germline lookup yields CDR1 SEHNR and CDR2 FQNEAQ (reference sequence). V lost 0 bases to trimming and J lost 6 bases, with 12 bases between them. This chain's CDR3 is CASSLASRGGEQYF. DNA for the CDR3: TGTGCCAGCAGCTTAGCTTCCAGGGGGGGCGAGCAGTACTTC.

This rearrangement joins TRBV5-5 to TRBJ1-1; unclear D gene. Per the germline V gene, CDR1 is SGHKS and CDR2 is YYEKEE (reference sequence). Trimming removed 4 bases at V and 3 bases at J, with 10 bases between. The CDR3 is 13 amino acids. Here the CDR3 reads CASSLGRHTEAFF. The CDR3 region has the DNA TGTGCCAGCAGCCTTGGACGGCACACTGAAGCTTTCTTT.

The genes are TRBV7-8 and TRBJ2-1, with 9 bases that match TRBD2. Per germline, CDR1 SGHVS and CDR2 FQNEAQ. The V and J ends lost 3 bases and 8 bases, in that order; junction bases with no gene match: 8. This CDR3 spans 15 amino acids. The CDR3 spells CASSLEASGIYEQFF. The DNA for the CDR3 is TGTGCCAGCAGCTTGGAGGCTAGCGGGATTTATGAGCAGTTCTTC.

This clone showed up just a few times. Other DNA sequences in the sample encode the same CDR3. The chain carries TRBV18 and TRBJ2-3; 10 nucleotides align to TRBD1. V was pared by 6 bases and J by 3 bases, with 6 bases of the junction left unmatched. This CDR3 region has 15 residues. Germline V gene data show CDR1 as KGHSH and CDR2 as LQKENI. The CDR3 region has the DNA TGTGCCAGCTCTCCCGGACAGGGGGGGACAGATACGCAGTATTTT. Its protein is CASSPGQGGTDTQYF.

The rearrangement joins TRBV5-1 to TRBJ2-5; 7 bases fit TRBD1. The CDR3 length is 16 residues. Germline CDR1 and CDR2: SGHRS and YFSETQ. V gave up 1 base and J gave up 3 bases; unmatched junction bases: 9. CDR3 sequence: CASSLSDRAWEETQYF. The DNA of the CDR3 is TGCGCCAGCAGCTTGTCTGACAGGGCATGGGAAGAGACCCAGTACTTC.

This clone was seen only a few times. The V and J genes are TRBV5-6 and TRBJ2-4; the match to TRBD2 covers 8 bases. The germline gives CDR1 SGHDT, CDR2 YYEEEE. The ends lost 0 bases at V and 6 bases at J; junction bases unmatched: 8. This CDR3 is built from 16 residues. This chain's CDR3 is CASSLVAGGAGNIQYF. The CDR3 bases are TGTGCCAGCAGCTTGGTGGCGGGAGGAGCCGGAAACATTCAGTACTTC. Using reference TRBV5-6 and TRBJ2-4 for the parts outside the CDR3, the full variable domain is DAGVTQSPTHLIKTRGQQVTLRCSPKSGHDTVSWYQQALGQGPQFIFQYYEEEERQRGNFPDRFSGHQFPNYSSELNVNALLLGDSALYLCASSLVAGGAGNIQYFGAGTRLSVL.

The sample holds one count of this clone. The chain has TRBV11-2 and TRBJ2-7; 11 bases line up with TRBD2. J was trimmed by 3 bases and V by 5 bases; bases with no gene match: 9. CDR3 length equals 16 residues. CDR1 is SGHAT, CDR2 FQNNGV, per germline. CDR3 DNA sequence: TGTGCCAGCAGCCATGCCGGGACTAGCGGTTACTACGAGCAGTACTTC. This encodes CASSHAGTSGYYEQYF.

Remarks on this clone: This sample includes further DNA sequences coding for the same CDR3. The CDR3 sequence is CSAPINEQFF. DNA for the CDR3: TGCAGTGCTCCCATCAATGAGCAGTTCTTC. The chain links TRBV20-1 to TRBJ2-1; the D is unclear. This CDR3 spans 10 amino acids. V was trimmed by 5 bases and J by 6 bases, leaving 5 bases between them. Germline V gene data show CDR1 as DFQATT and CDR2 as SNEGSKA (reference sequence).

The J gene is TRBJ2-1, the V gene TRBV9, with D perhaps TRBD2 (6 bases). Germline V lookup: CDR1 SGDLS, CDR2 YYNGEE. V was clipped by 7 bases and J by 10 bases, with 15 bases between them. The CDR3 length is 12 residues. The CDR3 DNA reads TGTGCCAGCCGGGGGAGTGGGGGAGAGCAGTTCTTC. Its protein product is CASRGSGGEQFF.